The 30 T cell receptor beta chains below were found in one sample sequenced in a study of spatial heterogeneity in lung cancer. In TCRdb, the 5' RACE reads were re-called with MiXCR into one record per CDR3 protein. The sample lists 13,000 or so distinct CDR3 sequences, around 4.2% occurring once. Described time point: sample taken at primary tumor resection. Sequencing of whole RNA from tumor, nontumor lung or frozen PBMC involved no sorting. Sample: PBMCs, taken at surgery. These receptors all stem from a male donor with early-stage non-small cell lung cancer.

Relative to its sample, this clonotype is medium-sized. This beta chain slipped into a library made for alpha chains as a stray read, so its size is not meaningful. The chain carries TRBV9 and TRBJ2-1; D is uncertain. Trimming stripped 0 bases from V and 8 bases from J, with 9 bases between. Germline V gives CDR1 SGDLS, CDR2 YYNGEE. The CDR3 is 13 residues long. CDR3 DNA sequence: TGTGCCAGCAGCGTAGGGTTGGGCGATGAGCAGTTCTTC. Translated, it gives CASSVGLGDEQFF.

This clonotype was counted many times. This beta chain is off target for a library built for alpha chains, so its abundance means little. The V and J genes are TRBV10-3 and TRBJ2-5; weak D call: TRBD1 (5 bases). Germline lookup yields CDR1 ENHRY and CDR2 SYGVKD. Between the trimmed V and J ends, which lost 6 bases and 2 bases, there was a span of 10 bases. The CDR3 consists of 13 residues. CDR3 region: CAISQTEQETQYF. In DNA, the CDR3 is TGTGCCATCAGCCAGACAGAGCAAGAGACCCAGTACTTC.

This clonotype has ten or more counts. A library made for alpha chains picked up this beta chain off target, so its size means little. The chain couples TRBV2 to TRBJ2-2, with 7 bases aligning to TRBD2. CDR3 length equals 15 residues. From germline, CDR1 is SNHLY and CDR2 FYNNEI. V lost 3 bases to trimming and J lost 6 bases; unmatched junction nucleotides: 7. This CDR3 reads CASSDRASGAGELFF. In DNA form, the CDR3 reads TGTGCCAGCAGTGATCGGGCTAGCGGTGCCGGGGAGCTGTTTTTT.

This clonotype has ten or more counts. The size of this beta chain means little, since it is a stray read in a library made for alpha chains. CDR3 in DNA: TGTGCCAGCAGCTCATACGGACAGATCTACGAGCAGTACTTC. Encoded protein: CASSSYGQIYEQYF. The chain has TRBV7-9 and TRBJ2-7; D perhaps matches TRBD1 (6 bases). The CDR3 has 14 residues. Trimming shortened V by 4 bases and J by 3 bases, and 13 bases separated the two germline ends. CDR1 and CDR2 (germline): SEHNR, FQNEAQ (reference sequence).

This clonotype was seen repeatedly, ten times or more. This beta chain slipped into a library made for alpha chains as a stray read, so its size is not meaningful. The genes are TRBV10-3 and TRBJ2-7, with 8 bases matching TRBD1. The V gene's germline CDR1 is ENHRY and CDR2 SYGVKD. This CDR3 contains 13 residues. V was clipped by 6 bases and J by 5 bases; unmatched bases: 6. The CDR3 sequence: CAIRDRDVDEQYF. The CDR3 DNA is TGTGCCATCAGGGACAGGGATGTCGACGAGCAGTACTTC.

This clonotype was detected many times. This beta chain is a stray read from a library made for alpha chains; its abundance is not meaningful. V gene TRBV4-3 combines with J gene TRBJ2-1; D is uncertain. CDR1 and CDR2 (germline): LGHNA, YSLEER. The length of the CDR3 is 18 residues. Trimming removed 0 bases at V and 0 bases at J, with 15 bases between. The CDR3 nucleotides read TGCGCCAGCAGCCAAGAGTTTTCACTCACTAACTCCTACAATGAGCAGTTCTTC. Amino acid sequence: CASSQEFSLTNSYNEQFF.

At least ten counts were recorded for this clonotype. A library made for alpha chains picked up this beta chain off target, so its size means little. The CDR3 DNA reads TGTGCCAGCAGTTTAGTGACTAGCGGGATCGGTGAGCAGTTCTTC. Amino acid sequence: CASSLVTSGIGEQFF. This chain connects TRBV28 to TRBJ2-1, with TRBD2 identical over 11 bases. V gave up 2 bases and J gave up 9 bases; unmatched junction bases: 6. CDR3 size: 15 residues. Germline CDR1 MDHEN, CDR2 SYDVKM.

Only a few counts were recorded for this clonotype. This beta chain lies outside the target of a library built for alpha chains; its clone size means little. The chain joins TRBV5-5 to TRBJ2-4, with TRBD1 as a possible D gene (6 bases). The CDR3 totals 13 residues. V was trimmed by 4 bases and J by 5 bases, leaving 10 bases between them. Germline V gene lookup returns CDR1 SGHKS and CDR2 YYEKEE (reference sequence). In DNA, the CDR3 is TGTGCCAGCAGCCCGCGGACAGAAAACATTCAGTACTTC. Its protein is CASSPRTENIQYF.

This clonotype was recorded many times. This beta chain is a stray read from a library made for alpha chains; its abundance is not meaningful. Written as DNA, the CDR3 is TGTGCCAGCTCGAGGGAAGGCATTCAGTACTTC. Amino acids: CASSREGIQYF. The chain employs TRBV2 and TRBJ2-4; possibly TRBD2 for D (5 bases). V was pared by 8 bases and J by 9 bases, with 11 bases between. Germline V gene data show CDR1 as SNHLY and CDR2 as FYNNEI. The CDR3 is 11 residues long.

On this clonotype: The library was prepared for alpha chains; this beta chain is a stray read, so its frequency means little. J is TRBJ2-7 and V is TRBV27; 11 nucleotides align to TRBD1. The CDR3 contains 14 residues. Germline V lookup: CDR1 MNHEY, CDR2 SMNVEV (reference sequence). V lost 5 bases, J lost 4 bases, and 4 bases stayed unmatched. CDR3 DNA sequence: TGTGCCAGCAGTGCCGGGACAGGGGGGTACGAGCAGTACTTC. Its protein product is CASSAGTGGYEQYF.

On this clonotype itself: This beta chain is off target for a library built for alpha chains, so its abundance means little. This chain links TRBV11-2 with TRBJ2-7; 9 nucleotides match TRBD2. Looked up from germline, CDR1 is SGHAT and CDR2 is FQNNGV. V dropped 8 bases and J dropped 7; count of bases not matched to a gene: 9. CDR3 length equals 13 residues. In DNA, the CDR3 is TGTGCCAGCGCAGCGGGAGGACGTGGGGAGCAGTACTTC. Its translation is CASAAGGRGEQYF. The full variable domain, completed using reference TRBV11-2 and TRBJ2-7, is EAGVAQSPRYKIIEKRQSVAFWCNPISGHATLYWYQQILGQGPKLLIQFQNNGVVDDSQLPKDRFSAERLKGVDSTLKIQPAKLEDSAVYLCASAAGGRGEQYFGPGTRLTVT.

This clonotype was detected ten times or more. This beta chain is a stray sequence in a library constructed for alpha chains; its clone size is not meaningful. The chain carries TRBV24-1 and TRBJ2-7; maybe TRBD1 (6 bases). Germline loops: CDR1 KGHDR, CDR2 SFDVKD. V gave up 3 bases and J gave up 2 bases, with 13 bases separating them. The length of the CDR3 is 15 residues. As DNA, the CDR3 is TGTGCCACCAGTGATCTACAGGGCCCCCCCTACGAGCAGTACTTC. Translating gives CATSDLQGPPYEQYF.

This clonotype showed up many times. This beta chain came through as a stray read in a library set up for alpha chains, and its size says little. The chain combines TRBV10-3 with TRBJ2-5, with 13 bases matching TRBD2. The V gene's germline CDR1 is ENHRY and CDR2 SYGVKD. Trimming removed 2 bases from V and 4 bases from J; junction bases left unmatched: 1. This CDR3 is 15 amino acids long. CDR3 nucleotides: TGTGCCATCAGTGAGGGACTAGCGGGAGTAGAGACCCAGTACTTC. Its protein product is CAISEGLAGVETQYF.

This clonotype was detected a few times. Because the library targeted alpha chains, this beta chain is an off-target read whose size means little. The chain joins TRBV10-3 to TRBJ2-1; D gene uncertain. V dropped 2 bases and J dropped 1 base, with 9 bases sitting between them. The germline V gene has CDR1 ENHRY and CDR2 SYGVKD. The CDR3 is 15 residues long. In nucleotides, the CDR3 is TGTGCCATCAGTGAGCGGACCAGTTCCTACAATGAGCAGTTCTTC. It codes for CAISERTSSYNEQFF.

Ten or more counts support this clonotype. With the library built for alpha chains, this beta chain is off target and its frequency is not meaningful. The V gene is TRBV28, the J gene TRBJ2-5; weak D call: TRBD1 (5 bases). V was shortened by 6 bases and J by 7 bases, with 12 bases between the two germline ends. The length of the CDR3 is 12 residues. CDR1 is MDHEN and CDR2 is SYDVKM in the germline V gene. The CDR3 spells CASRPPTGTQYF. The CDR3 bases are TGTGCCAGCAGGCCTCCTACAGGGACCCAGTACTTC.

At least ten counts were recorded for this clonotype. This beta chain is a stray sequence in a library constructed for alpha chains; its clone size is not meaningful. The chain combines TRBV2 with TRBJ2-5; the D is unclear. Germline CDR1 and CDR2: SNHLY and FYNNEI. The CDR3 spans 13 residues. Trimming cost V 2 bases and J 4 bases, with 8 bases left between them. The CDR3 sequence: CASSEIPVETQYF. CDR3 bases: TGTGCCAGCAGTGAAATCCCCGTAGAGACCCAGTACTTC.

This clonotype was observed at least ten times. Found in a library prepared for alpha chains, this beta chain is an off-target read, and its abundance has little meaning. The chain employs TRBV7-9 and TRBJ2-1, with D perhaps TRBD1 or TRBD2 (5 bases each). From germline, CDR1 is SEHNR and CDR2 FQNEAQ (reference sequence). The V gene lost 5 bases and the J gene lost 8 bases, with 22 bases spanning the gap. This CDR3 region has 16 residues. The CDR3 coding sequence is TGTGCCAGCAGCGCAAATTCGGACGCCCGAGGGGATGAGCAGTTCTTC. It yields the protein CASSANSDARGDEQFF. The whole variable domain, filled in from reference TRBV7-9 and TRBJ2-1, reads DTGVSQNPRHKITKRGQNVTFRCDPISEHNRLYWYRQTLGQGPEFLTYFQNEAQLEKSRLLSDRFSAERPKGSFSTLEIQRTEQGDSAMYLCASSANSDARGDEQFFGPGTRLTVL.

This clonotype was counted at least ten times. A library prepared for alpha chains yielded this beta chain as an off-target read; its size is of little meaning. V gene TRBV20-1 combines with J gene TRBJ2-6, with D possibly being TRBD1 or TRBD2 (6 bases each). The CDR3 is 18 amino acids. CDR1 and CDR2 (germline): DFQATT, SNEGSKA (reference sequence). V gave up 0 bases and J gave up 4 bases, with 19 bases separating them. CDR3: CSARDVRGQFSGANVLTF. The CDR3 nucleotides are TGCAGTGCTAGAGATGTCCGGGGGCAATTCTCCGGGGCCAACGTCCTGACTTTC.

This clonotype has at least ten counts. As an off-target read in a library built for alpha chains, this beta chain has a frequency of little significance. The genes are TRBV28 and TRBJ2-7; D unresolved. CDR1 and CDR2 (germline): MDHEN, SYDVKM. V was pared by 5 bases and J by 1 base, with 6 bases between. This CDR3 is built from 12 residues. The CDR3 DNA sequence: TGTGCCAGCAGTCCCCCGTCCTACGAGCAGTACTTC. The encoded protein is CASSPPSYEQYF.

This clonotype was detected ten times or more. The library was prepared for alpha chains; this beta chain is a stray read, so its frequency means little. The rearrangement joins TRBV15 to TRBJ1-1; possible D gene TRBD1, 5 bases. The germline V gene encodes CDR1 LNHNV and CDR2 YYDKDF (reference sequence). The CDR3 runs to 15 residues. V was clipped by 1 base and J by 1 base, with 10 bases between them. CDR3 protein: CATSRVARANTEAFF. CDR3 sequence (DNA): TGTGCCACCAGCAGAGTAGCCAGGGCGAACACTGAAGCTTTCTTT.

The sample holds many counts of this clonotype. This beta chain is off target for a library built for alpha chains, so its abundance means little. The chain carries TRBV28 and TRBJ2-1; D is unresolved. The CDR3 sequence is 14 residues long. V was cut by 6 bases and J by 9 bases, with 18 bases left in between. CDR1 and CDR2 (germline): MDHEN, SYDVKM. DNA of the CDR3: TGTGCCAGCAGCCCTGGACCGTACTGGGTTGAGCAGTTCTTC. It encodes CASSPGPYWVEQFF.

This clonotype has at least ten counts. Found in a library prepared for alpha chains, this beta chain is an off-target read, and its abundance has little meaning. The chain uses TRBV3-1 and TRBJ1-4; 9 nucleotides align to TRBD1. The germline gives CDR1 LGHDT, CDR2 YNNKEL (reference sequence). The V gene end was trimmed by 4 bases and the J gene end by 5 bases; junction bases not matched to a gene: 11. CDR3 size: 17 residues. The chain's CDR3 is CASSRAFPGTGNEKLFF. In nucleotides, the CDR3 is TGTGCCAGCAGCCGAGCCTTTCCCGGGACAGGGAATGAAAAACTGTTTTTT.

This clonotype has ten or more counts. This beta chain represents an off-target read in a library built for alpha chains; its size is of limited meaning. V usage is TRBV14 and J usage is TRBJ2-5; 11 bases fit TRBD2. Germline assignment: CDR1 SGHDN and CDR2 FVKESK. The trim removed 0 bases at V and 4 bases at J, leaving 7 bases unmatched. The CDR3 runs 17 residues. The CDR3 here is CASSQDISGRVRETQYF. In DNA, the CDR3 is TGTGCCAGCAGCCAAGATATTAGCGGGAGGGTCCGAGAGACCCAGTACTTC.

Comment on this clonotype: A read error may be the cause here, since a much bigger clone is one base away. Within a library made for alpha chains, this beta chain is off target, and its count is uninformative. The chain links TRBV6-5 to TRBJ2-7, with TRBD1 matching over 9 bases. From germline, CDR1 is MNHEY and CDR2 SVGAGI. This CDR3 is built from 11 residues. The CDR3: CVTGQGYEHYF. CDR3 in DNA: TGTGTAACGGGACAGGGCTACGAGCACTACTTC.

The sample holds many counts of this clonotype. In a library made to pick up alpha chains, this beta chain is a stray read with a size that means little. The chain employs TRBV28 and TRBJ2-1, with 7 nucleotides matching TRBD1. Germline V lookup: CDR1 MDHEN, CDR2 SYDVKM. V lost 5 bases, J lost 9 bases, and 13 bases stayed unmatched. The CDR3 totals 15 residues. CDR3 region: CASSLRQGRLGEQFF. CDR3 in DNA: TGTGCCAGCAGTCTGAGACAGGGAAGGTTGGGTGAGCAGTTCTTC.

This clonotype was counted only a few times. The library was prepared for alpha chains; this beta chain is a stray read, so its frequency means little. The chain carries TRBV18 and TRBJ2-5, with 10 positions matching TRBD1. After removal of 0 bases from V and 5 bases from J, the junction contained 0 bases not matched to a gene. The CDR3 contains 14 residues. Germline V gene data show CDR1 as KGHSH and CDR2 as LQKENI. CDR3 in DNA: TGTGCCAGCTCACCACCGGGACAGGGGGAGACCCAGTACTTC. Protein sequence: CASSPPGQGETQYF.

This clonotype appeared many times. This beta chain is an off-target read within a library intended for alpha chains, so its frequency means little. The chain couples TRBV28 to TRBJ1-2, with no clear D. The CDR3 spans 11 residues. V shed 2 bases and J shed 8 bases, with 6 bases lying between them. Per the germline V gene, CDR1 is MDHEN and CDR2 is SYDVKM. The CDR3 reads CASSLRLGYTF. CDR3 nucleotides: TGTGCCAGCAGTTTACGGTTAGGCTACACCTTC.

There are many counts of this clonotype. This beta chain is a stray read from a library made for alpha chains; its abundance is not meaningful. The chain has TRBV7-9 and TRBJ1-5; D not resolved. Deletions cut 1 base from V and 6 bases from J, with 4 bases between. The CDR3 loop spans 12 amino acids. The germline gives CDR1 SEHNR, CDR2 FQNEAQ (reference sequence). For the CDR3, the DNA is TGTGCCAGCAGCTTAGGGACTCAGCCCCAGCATTTT. Its translation is CASSLGTQPQHF.

This clonotype was detected many times. Little can be read into the size of this beta chain, an off-target read in a library designed for alpha chains. V is TRBV5-1 and J is TRBJ2-1; 8 bases are a match to TRBD2. Unmatched junction bases numbered 17, after V lost 1 base and J lost 8 bases. This CDR3 has 18 amino acids. The germline V gene encodes CDR1 SGHRS and CDR2 YFSETQ. The CDR3 DNA is TGCGCCAGCAGCTTGTGGCCCGGGAGGGCTCGAAACGGGGATGAGCAGTTCTTC. It yields the protein CASSLWPGRARNGDEQFF.

This clonotype was recorded at least ten times. Since it is a stray read in a library aimed at alpha chains, this beta chain has a size that is not meaningful. CDR3 bases: TGTGCCAGCAGCAGACTAGCGGGGGCCAATGAGCAGTTCTTC. Translated: CASSRLAGANEQFF. The V and J genes are TRBV6-6 and TRBJ2-1, with 12 bases aligning to TRBD2. Looked up from germline, CDR1 is MNHNY and CDR2 is SVGAGI (reference sequence). The length of the CDR3 is 14 residues. J was trimmed by 6 bases and V by 6 bases; bases with no gene match: 3.